Below, 9 T cell receptor beta chains from the same sample are listed, as sequenced in a study of blood T cells in healthy people across ages. For the second PCR, which ran for about 6 to 11 cycles, a sample-barcoded 5' primer and a J-beta primer mix were used. TCRdb reprocessed the 5' RACE reads via MiXCR and lists one record per CDR3 protein. The data hold about a million distinct CDR3 sequences, with about two fifths observed a single time. Sequenced sample: blood. These receptors all come from a man between 18 and 29 years old in good health.

As to this clonotype: One base away lies a much larger clone, so this may be a sequencing read error. The genes are TRBV12-3 or TRBV12-4 and TRBJ2-3; no clear D gene. The CDR3 has 14 amino acids. The V gene lost 5 bases and the J gene lost 3 bases, with 12 bases spanning the gap. CDR3 amino acids: CASSVSPATDTQYF. Written as DNA, the CDR3 is TGTGCCAGCAGTGTGTCACCGGCAACAGATACGCAGTATTTT.

The rearrangement joins TRBV5-6 to TRBJ1-4; no clear D gene. Per germline, CDR1 SGHDT and CDR2 YYEEEE. This CDR3 is 15 amino acids long. Trimming took off 4 bases at V and 4 bases at J, with 14 bases between the two ends. The CDR3 reads CASSVSGFLNEKLFF. The DNA of the CDR3 is TGTGCCAGCAGCGTCTCAGGCTTCCTTAATGAAAAACTGTTTTTT. Based on the CDR3 plus reference TRBV5-6 and TRBJ1-4, the full variable domain is DAGVTQSPTHLIKTRGQQVTLRCSPKSGHDTVSWYQQALGQGPQFIFQYYEEEERQRGNFPDRFSGHQFPNYSSELNVNALLLGDSALYLCASSVSGFLNEKLFFGSGTQLSVL.

The chain uses TRBV20-1 and TRBJ2-2; 7 bases map to TRBD2. The CDR3 covers 14 residues. J was trimmed by 1 base and V by 8 bases; bases with no gene match: 7. Germline lookup yields CDR1 DFQATT and CDR2 SNEGSKA (reference sequence). DNA for the CDR3: TGCAGTCCCTTAGGCGGGGGGAACACCGGGGAGCTGTTTTTT. Its translation: CSPLGGGNTGELFF.

The V and J genes are TRBV28 and TRBJ1-2, with 7 bases lining up with TRBD1. V dropped 6 bases and J dropped 7; count of bases not matched to a gene: 8. Germline V gene data show CDR1 as MDHEN and CDR2 as SYDVKM. The CDR3 has 13 residues. CDR3 loop: CASSLDRASGYTF. CDR3 coding DNA: TGTGCCAGCAGCCTAGACAGGGCCTCTGGCTACACCTTC.

This clonotype was recorded once. V gene TRBV4-1 combines with J gene TRBJ1-1; no clear D. The CDR3 extends over 12 amino acids. Germline V lookup: CDR1 MGHRA, CDR2 YSYEKL. V was pared by 4 bases and J by 7 bases, with 10 bases between. The CDR3 sequence: CASSPPSSEAFF. In nucleotides, the CDR3 is TGCGCCAGCAGCCCACCTAGTAGTGAAGCTTTCTTT.

The chain is built from TRBV5-5 and TRBJ1-1; tentative D call: TRBD1 (6 bases). CDR3 length equals 15 residues. Trimming shortened V by 6 bases and J by 1 base, and 16 bases separated the two germline ends. Germline V gene data show CDR1 as SGHKS and CDR2 as YYEKEE (reference sequence). This CDR3 reads CASTQGTGRNTEAFF. The CDR3 DNA reads as TGTGCCAGCACCCAAGGCACAGGGAGGAACACTGAAGCTTTCTTT.

The chain couples TRBV3-1 to TRBJ2-3, with D unresolved. Trimming removed 0 bases at V and 7 bases at J, with 5 bases between. The CDR3 has 12 amino acids. Per the germline V gene, CDR1 is LGHDT and CDR2 is YNNKEL (reference sequence). This CDR3 is CASSQDGHTQYF. Written as DNA, the CDR3 is TGTGCCAGCAGCCAAGATGGACATACGCAGTATTTT.

This clonotype has a handful of counts. The rearrangement joins TRBV20-1 to TRBJ1-5; 7 bases line up with TRBD1. Germline V CDR1 and CDR2: DFQATT, SNEGSKA (reference sequence). Unmatched junction bases numbered 16, after V lost 3 bases and J lost 2 bases. This CDR3 contains 18 residues. The chain's CDR3 is CSASSSGRGLIGNQPQHF. The CDR3 DNA reads TGCAGTGCTAGTTCCTCGGGAAGGGGGCTAATCGGCAATCAGCCCCAGCATTTT.

A word on this clonotype: A much larger clone differs by one base, so this may be a read error. The chain has TRBV29-1 and TRBJ2-1, with D maybe TRBD2 (5 bases). Germline CDR1 SQVTM, CDR2 ANQGSEA. CDR3 length: 13 residues. CDR3 protein: CNVPGSSYNEQFF. CDR3 DNA: TGCAACGTTCCGGGGAGCTCCTACAATGAGCAGTTCTTC.